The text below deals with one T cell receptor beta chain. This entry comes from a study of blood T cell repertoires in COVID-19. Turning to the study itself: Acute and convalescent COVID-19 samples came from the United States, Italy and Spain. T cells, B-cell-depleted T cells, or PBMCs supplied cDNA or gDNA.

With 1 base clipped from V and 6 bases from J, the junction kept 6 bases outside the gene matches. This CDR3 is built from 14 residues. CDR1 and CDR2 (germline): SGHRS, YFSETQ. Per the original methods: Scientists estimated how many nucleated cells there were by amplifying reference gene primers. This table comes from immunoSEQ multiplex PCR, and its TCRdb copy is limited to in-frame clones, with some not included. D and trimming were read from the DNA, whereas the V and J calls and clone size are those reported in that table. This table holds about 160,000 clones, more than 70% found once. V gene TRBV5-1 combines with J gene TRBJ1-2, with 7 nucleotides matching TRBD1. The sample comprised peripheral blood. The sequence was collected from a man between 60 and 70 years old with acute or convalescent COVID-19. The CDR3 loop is CASSLSARGDGYTF. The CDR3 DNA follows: TGCGCCAGCAGCTTGTCGGCCAGGGGGGATGGCTACACCTTC.